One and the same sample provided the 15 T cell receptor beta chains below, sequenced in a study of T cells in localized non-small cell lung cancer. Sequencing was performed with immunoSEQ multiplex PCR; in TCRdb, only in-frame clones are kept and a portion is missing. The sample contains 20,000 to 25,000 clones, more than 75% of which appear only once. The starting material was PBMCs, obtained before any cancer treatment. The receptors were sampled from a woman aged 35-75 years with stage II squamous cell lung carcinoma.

This CDR3 reads CASSQSGEQYF. As DNA, the CDR3 is TGTGCCAGCAGCCAGTCGGGGGAGCAGTACTTC. This chain joins TRBV14 and TRBJ2-7; D might be TRBD2 (5 bases). Trimming shortened V by 3 bases and J by 7 bases, and 7 bases separated the two germline ends. In germline, CDR1 is SGHDN, CDR2 FVKESK. The CDR3 consists of 11 residues.

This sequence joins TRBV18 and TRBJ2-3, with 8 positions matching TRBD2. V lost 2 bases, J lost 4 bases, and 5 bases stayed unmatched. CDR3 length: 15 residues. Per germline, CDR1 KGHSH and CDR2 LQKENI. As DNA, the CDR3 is TGTGCCAGCTCACCAAGTACGGGAGGGGCAGATACGCAGTATTTT. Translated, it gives CASSPSTGGADTQYF.

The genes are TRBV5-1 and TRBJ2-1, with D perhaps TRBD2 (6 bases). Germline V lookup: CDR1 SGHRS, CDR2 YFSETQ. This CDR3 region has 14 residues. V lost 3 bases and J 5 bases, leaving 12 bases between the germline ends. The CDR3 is CASSSRAGNNEQFF. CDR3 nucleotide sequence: TGCGCCAGCAGCTCTAGGGCGGGAAACAATGAGCAGTTCTTC.

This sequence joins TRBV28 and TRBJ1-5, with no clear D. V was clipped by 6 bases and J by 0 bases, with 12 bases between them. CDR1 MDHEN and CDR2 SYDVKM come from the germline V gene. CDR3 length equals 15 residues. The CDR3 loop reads CASSLGGNSNQPQHF. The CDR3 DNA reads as TGTGCCAGCAGCTTAGGAGGAAATAGCAATCAGCCCCAGCATTTT.

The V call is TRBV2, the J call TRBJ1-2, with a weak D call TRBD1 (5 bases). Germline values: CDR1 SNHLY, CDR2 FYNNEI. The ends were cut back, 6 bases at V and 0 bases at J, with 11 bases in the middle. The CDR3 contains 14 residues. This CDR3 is CASSVGRSNYGYTF. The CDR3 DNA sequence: TGTGCCAGCAGCGTGGGACGCTCTAACTATGGCTACACCTTC.

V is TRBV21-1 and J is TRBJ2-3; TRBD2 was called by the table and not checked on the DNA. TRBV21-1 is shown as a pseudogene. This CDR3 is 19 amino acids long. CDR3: CASSKAPILAGGPTDTQYF. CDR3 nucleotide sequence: TGTGCCAGCAGCAAAGCGCCCATACTAGCGGGAGGGCCTACAGATACGCAGTATTTT.

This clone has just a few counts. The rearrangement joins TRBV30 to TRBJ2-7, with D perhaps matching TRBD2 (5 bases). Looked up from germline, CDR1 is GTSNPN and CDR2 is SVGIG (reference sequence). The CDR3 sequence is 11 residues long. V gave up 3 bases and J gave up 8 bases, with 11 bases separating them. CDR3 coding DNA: TGTGCCTGGAGGAGGGAAGGCCAGCAGTACTTC. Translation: CAWRREGQQYF.

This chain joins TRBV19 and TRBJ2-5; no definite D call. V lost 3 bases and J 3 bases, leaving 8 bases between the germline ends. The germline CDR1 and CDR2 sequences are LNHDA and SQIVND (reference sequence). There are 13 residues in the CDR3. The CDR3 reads CASSMVREETQYF. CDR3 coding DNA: TGTGCCAGTAGTATGGTCCGAGAAGAGACCCAGTACTTC.

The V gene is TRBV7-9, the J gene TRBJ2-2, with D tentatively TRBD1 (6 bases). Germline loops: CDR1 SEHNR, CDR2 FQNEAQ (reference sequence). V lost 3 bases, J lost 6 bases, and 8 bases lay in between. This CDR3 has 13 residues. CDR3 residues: CASSLGAAGELFF. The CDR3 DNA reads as TGTGCCAGCAGCTTGGGGGCGGCCGGGGAGCTGTTTTTT.

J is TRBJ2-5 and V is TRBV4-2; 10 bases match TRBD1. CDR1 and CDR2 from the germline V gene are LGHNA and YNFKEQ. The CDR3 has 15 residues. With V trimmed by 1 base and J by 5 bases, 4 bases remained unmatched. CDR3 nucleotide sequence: TGTGCCAGCAGCCAAGTGTGGGGACAGGGGGAGACCCAGTACTTC. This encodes CASSQVWGQGETQYF.

In DNA form, the CDR3 reads TGTGCCAGTAGTATAGAGGGACTAGCGGGGAGGAATGAGCAGTTCTTC. Translated, it gives CASSIEGLAGRNEQFF. This chain connects TRBV19 to TRBJ2-1, with TRBD2 matching 13 bases. The CDR3 loop spans 16 amino acids. Germline loops: CDR1 LNHDA, CDR2 SQIVND (reference sequence). V trimming: 0 bases; J trimming: 7 bases; junction bases outside the gene matches: 3.

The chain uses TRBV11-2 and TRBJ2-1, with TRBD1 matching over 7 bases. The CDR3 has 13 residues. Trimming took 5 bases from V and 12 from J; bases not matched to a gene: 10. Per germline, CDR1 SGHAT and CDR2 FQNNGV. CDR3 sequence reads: CASSAHPGQPQFF. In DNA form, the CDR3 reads TGTGCCAGCAGCGCACATCCGGGACAGCCGCAGTTCTTC.

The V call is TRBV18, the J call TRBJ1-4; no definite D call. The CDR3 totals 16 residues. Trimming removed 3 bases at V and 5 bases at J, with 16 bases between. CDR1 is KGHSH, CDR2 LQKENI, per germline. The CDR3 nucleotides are TGTGCCAGCTCACCCCCCTTGGCACGGCGAAATGAAAAACTGTTTTTT. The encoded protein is CASSPPLARRNEKLFF. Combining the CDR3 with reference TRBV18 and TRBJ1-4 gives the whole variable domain NAGVMQNPRHLVRRRGQEARLRCSPMKGHSHVYWYRQLPEEGLKFMVYLQKENIIDESGMPKERFSAEFPKEGPSILRIQQVVRGDSAAYFCASSPPLARRNEKLFFGSGTQLSVL.

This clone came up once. The CDR3 DNA is TGTGCCAGCAGCTCACAGGGGGCGCAATATGGCTACACCTTC. It specifies CASSSQGAQYGYTF. The chain joins TRBV5-4 to TRBJ1-2, with 9 bases identical to TRBD1. Germline CDR1 reads SGHNT; CDR2 reads YYREEE (reference sequence). With 3 bases clipped from V and 5 bases from J, the junction kept 5 bases outside the gene matches. This CDR3 region has 14 residues.

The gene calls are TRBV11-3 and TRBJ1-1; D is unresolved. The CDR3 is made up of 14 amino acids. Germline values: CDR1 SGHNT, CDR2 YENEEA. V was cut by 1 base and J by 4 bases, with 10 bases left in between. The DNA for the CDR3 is TGTGCCAGCAGCTTAGTCCGCCGAAGCACTGAAGCTTTCTTT. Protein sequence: CASSLVRRSTEAFF.